This T cell receptor (beta chain) was sequenced in a study of T cells in Graves' hyperthyroidism and ophthalmopathy. Study summary: Peripheral blood was acquired at first diagnosis, ahead of any therapy whatsoever. Overall study results and limits: Blood samples included most of the expanded thyroid clonotypes exceeding 0.001. Ophthalmopathy stood apart from stable hyperthyroidism in a 13 V-J model.

The table lists this clonotype with many counts. Its antigen remains unknown. RNA transcripts gave rise to amplified TCR beta CDR3 regions. HTBI primers were the set used in a first-round RT-PCR of the TCR CDR3. TCRdb processed the multiplex PCR reads anew with MiXCR; each CDR3 protein has one entry. The sample yields around 600,000 distinct CDR3 sequences, approximately 15% seen once. Subjects with ophthalmopathy showed a Clinical Activity Score no lower than 3, a NOSPECS grade no lower than 4, and a duration shorter than 3 months. From germline, CDR1 is SGHAT and CDR2 FQNNGV. The CDR3 is 17 amino acids. V trimming: 1 base; J trimming: 0 bases; junction bases outside the gene matches: 3.

The sequencing input was blood. This TCR came from a young woman with Graves' ophthalmopathy. The chain couples TRBV11-2 to TRBJ2-6, with TRBD1 matching 7 bases. The CDR3 reads CASSLGQGHSGANVLTF. In nucleotides, the CDR3 is TGTGCCAGCAGCTTAGGACAGGGACACTCTGGGGCCAACGTCCTGACTTTC.